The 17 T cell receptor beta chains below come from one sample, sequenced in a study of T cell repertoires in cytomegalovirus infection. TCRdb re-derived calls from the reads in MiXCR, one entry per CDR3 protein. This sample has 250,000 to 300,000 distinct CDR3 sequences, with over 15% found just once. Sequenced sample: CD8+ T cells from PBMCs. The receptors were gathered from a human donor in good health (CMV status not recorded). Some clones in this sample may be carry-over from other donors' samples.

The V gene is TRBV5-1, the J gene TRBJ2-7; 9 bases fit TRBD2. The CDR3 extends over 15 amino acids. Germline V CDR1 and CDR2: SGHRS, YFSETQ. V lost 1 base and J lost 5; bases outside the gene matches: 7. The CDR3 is CASSLRGGGANEQYF. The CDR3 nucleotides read TGCGCCAGCAGCTTGCGTGGCGGGGGGGCCAACGAGCAGTACTTC. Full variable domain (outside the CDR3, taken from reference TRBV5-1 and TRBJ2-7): KAGVTQTPRYLIKTRGQQVTLSCSPISGHRSVSWYQQTPGQGLQFLFEYFSETQRNKGNFPGRFSGRQFSNSRSEMNVSTLELGDSALYLCASSLRGGGANEQYFGPGTRLTVT.

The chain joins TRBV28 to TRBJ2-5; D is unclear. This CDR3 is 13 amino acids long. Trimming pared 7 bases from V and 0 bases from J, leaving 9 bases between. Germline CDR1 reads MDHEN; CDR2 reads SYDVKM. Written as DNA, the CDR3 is TGTGCCAGCATATCTGACAACCAAGAGACCCAGTACTTC. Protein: CASISDNQETQYF.

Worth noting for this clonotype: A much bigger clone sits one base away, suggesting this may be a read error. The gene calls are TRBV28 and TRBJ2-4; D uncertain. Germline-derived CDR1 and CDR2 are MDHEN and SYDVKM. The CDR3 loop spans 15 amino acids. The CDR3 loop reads CASSETGRGKNTQYF. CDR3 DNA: TGTGCCAGCAGTGAGACCGGGCGTGGCAAAAACACTCAGTACTTC. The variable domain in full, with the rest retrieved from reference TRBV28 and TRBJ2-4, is DVKVTQSSRYLVKRTGEKVFLECVQDMDHENMFWYRQDPGLGLRLIYFSYDVKMKEKGDIPEGYSVSREKKERFSLILESASTNQTSMYLCASSETGRGKNTQYFGAGTRLSVL.

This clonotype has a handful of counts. The DNA of the CDR3 is TGTGCCAGCATCTCGCTAGGGCAGGAAATGAACACTGAAGCTTTCTTT. It yields the protein CASISLGQEMNTEAFF. The chain joins TRBV5-8 to TRBJ1-1, with unresolved D. Germline V lookup: CDR1 SGHTS, CDR2 YDEGEE. Trimming removed 6 bases from V and 0 bases from J, with 18 bases in between. The CDR3 covers 16 residues.

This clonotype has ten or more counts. The CDR3 coding sequence is TGTGCCAGCAGCTTAGGTTCCAGGGGGCATAACAATTCACCCCTCCACTTT. Its translation is CASSLGSRGHNNSPLHF. The chain joins TRBV7-2 to TRBJ1-6, with TRBD1 identical over 8 bases. The J segment lost 7 bases and the V segment lost 1 base, leaving 9 bases of the junction unmatched. The CDR3 is made up of 17 amino acids. In germline, CDR1 is SGHTA, CDR2 FQGNSA.

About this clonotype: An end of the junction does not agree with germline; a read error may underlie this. This CDR3 reads CARSLEGRDTYEQYF. The DNA of the CDR3 is TGTGCCCGCAGTTTAGAGGGGAGAGATACCTACGAGCAGTACTTC. V and J are TRBV27 and TRBJ2-7, with D perhaps matching TRBD1 or TRBD2 (5 bases each). This CDR3 is 15 amino acids long. CDR1 and CDR2 (germline): MNHEY, SMNVEV (reference sequence).

The CDR3, as DNA: TGTGCCAGCAGTAACAGACTAGATTCTAACGGGGAGCTGTTTTTT. Translation gives CASSNRLDSNGELFF. V and J are TRBV6-2 or TRBV6-3 and TRBJ2-2; D is perhaps TRBD2 (6 bases). V was pared by 5 bases and J by 7 bases, with 17 bases between. This CDR3 has 15 amino acids. Germline CDR1 and CDR2: MNHEY and SVGEGT.

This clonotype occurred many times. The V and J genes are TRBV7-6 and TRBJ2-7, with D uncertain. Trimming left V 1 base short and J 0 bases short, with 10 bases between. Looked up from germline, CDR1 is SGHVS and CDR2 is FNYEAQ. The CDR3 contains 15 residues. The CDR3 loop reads CASSLEDGYSYEQYF. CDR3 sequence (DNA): TGTGCCAGCAGCTTAGAGGACGGATACTCCTACGAGCAGTACTTC.

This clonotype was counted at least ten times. In DNA form, the CDR3 reads TGTGCCAGCAGTGGGCTAGCGGGGACGAGCTCCTACGAGCAGTACTTC. As protein: CASSGLAGTSSYEQYF. The V call is TRBV6-5, the J call TRBJ2-7, with TRBD2 matching over 9 bases. CDR3 length equals 16 residues. The V and J ends lost 5 bases and 0 bases, in that order; junction bases with no gene match: 8. Germline lookup yields CDR1 MNHEY and CDR2 SVGAGI.

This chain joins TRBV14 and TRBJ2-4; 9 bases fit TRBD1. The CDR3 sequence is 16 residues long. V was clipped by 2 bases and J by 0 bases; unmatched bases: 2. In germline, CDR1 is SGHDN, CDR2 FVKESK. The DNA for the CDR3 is TGTGCCAGCAGCCAAAGGACAGGGGAAGCCAAAAACATTCAGTACTTC. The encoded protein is CASSQRTGEAKNIQYF.

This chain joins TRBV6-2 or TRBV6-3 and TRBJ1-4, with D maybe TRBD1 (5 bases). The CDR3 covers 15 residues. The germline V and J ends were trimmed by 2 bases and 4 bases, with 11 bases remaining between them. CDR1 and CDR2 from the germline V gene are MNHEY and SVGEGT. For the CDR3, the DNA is TGTGCCAGCAGTTACAGGACAAGGATTAATGAAAAACTGTTTTTT. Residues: CASSYRTRINEKLFF.

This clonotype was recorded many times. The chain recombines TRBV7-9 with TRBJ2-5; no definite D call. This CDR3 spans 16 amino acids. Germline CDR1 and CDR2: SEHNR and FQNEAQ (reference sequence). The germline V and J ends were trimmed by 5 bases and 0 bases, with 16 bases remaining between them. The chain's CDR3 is CASSPPPGAHQETQYF. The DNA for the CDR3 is TGTGCCAGCAGCCCACCCCCAGGTGCCCACCAAGAGACCCAGTACTTC.

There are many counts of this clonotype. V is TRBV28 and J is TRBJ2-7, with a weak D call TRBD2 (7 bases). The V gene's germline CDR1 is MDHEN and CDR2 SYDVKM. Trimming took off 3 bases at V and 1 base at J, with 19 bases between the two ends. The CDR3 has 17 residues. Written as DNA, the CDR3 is TGTGCCAGCAGTTTCGGCCCCTTTGCGGGGGCTTCCTACGAGCAGTACTTC. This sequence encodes CASSFGPFAGASYEQYF.

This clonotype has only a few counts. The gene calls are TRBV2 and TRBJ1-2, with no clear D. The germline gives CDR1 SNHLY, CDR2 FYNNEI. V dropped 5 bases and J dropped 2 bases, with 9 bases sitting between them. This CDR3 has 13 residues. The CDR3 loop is CASSFAGNYGYTF. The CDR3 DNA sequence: TGTGCCAGCAGTTTCGCCGGGAACTATGGCTACACCTTC.

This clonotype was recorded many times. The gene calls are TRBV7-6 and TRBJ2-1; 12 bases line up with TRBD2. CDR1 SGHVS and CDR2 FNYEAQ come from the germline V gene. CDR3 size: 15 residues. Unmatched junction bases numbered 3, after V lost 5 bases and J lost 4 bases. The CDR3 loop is CASSPSGGVYNEQFF. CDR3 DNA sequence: TGTGCCAGCAGCCCTAGCGGGGGGGTTTACAATGAGCAGTTCTTC.

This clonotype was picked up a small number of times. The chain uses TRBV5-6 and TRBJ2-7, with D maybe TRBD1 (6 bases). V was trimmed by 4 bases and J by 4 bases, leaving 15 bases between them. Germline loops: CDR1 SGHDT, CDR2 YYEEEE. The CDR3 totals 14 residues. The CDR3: CASSRGQGRYEQYF. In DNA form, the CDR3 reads TGTGCCAGCAGCCGAGGCCAGGGGAGATACGAGCAGTACTTC.

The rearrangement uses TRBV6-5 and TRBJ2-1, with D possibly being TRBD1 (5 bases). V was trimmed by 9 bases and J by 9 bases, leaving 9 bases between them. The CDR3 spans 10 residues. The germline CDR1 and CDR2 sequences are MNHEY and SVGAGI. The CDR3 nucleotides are TGTGCCAGTGGGGCGGCTGAGCAGTTCTTC. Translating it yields CASGAAEQFF.